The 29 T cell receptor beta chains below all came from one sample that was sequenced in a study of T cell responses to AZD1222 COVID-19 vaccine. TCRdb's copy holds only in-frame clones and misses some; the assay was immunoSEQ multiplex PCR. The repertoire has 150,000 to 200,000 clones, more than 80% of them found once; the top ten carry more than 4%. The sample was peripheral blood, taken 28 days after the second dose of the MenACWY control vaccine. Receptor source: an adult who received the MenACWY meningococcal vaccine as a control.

Here the CDR3 reads CASSEGGSLYQETQYF. The CDR3 bases are TGTGCCAGCAGCGAAGGGGGGAGCCTTTACCAAGAGACCCAGTACTTC. The chain carries TRBV7-2 and TRBJ2-5; D is perhaps TRBD1 or TRBD2 (6 bases each). Germline-derived CDR1 and CDR2 are SGHTA and FQGNSA. CDR3 length: 16 residues. Trimming removed 5 bases from V and 0 bases from J, with 16 bases in between.

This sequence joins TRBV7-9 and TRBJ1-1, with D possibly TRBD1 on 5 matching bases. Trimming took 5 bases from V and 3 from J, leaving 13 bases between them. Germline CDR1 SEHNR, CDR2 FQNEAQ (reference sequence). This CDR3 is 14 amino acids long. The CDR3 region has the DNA TGTGCCAGCAGCCGCAGGGTGCTCGACACTGAAGCTTTCTTT. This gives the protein CASSRRVLDTEAFF. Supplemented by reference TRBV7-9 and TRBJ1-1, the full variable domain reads DTGVSQNPRHKITKRGQNVTFRCDPISEHNRLYWYRQTLGQGPEFLTYFQNEAQLEKSRLLSDRFSAERPKGSFSTLEIQRTEQGDSAMYLCASSRRVLDTEAFFGQGTRLTVV.

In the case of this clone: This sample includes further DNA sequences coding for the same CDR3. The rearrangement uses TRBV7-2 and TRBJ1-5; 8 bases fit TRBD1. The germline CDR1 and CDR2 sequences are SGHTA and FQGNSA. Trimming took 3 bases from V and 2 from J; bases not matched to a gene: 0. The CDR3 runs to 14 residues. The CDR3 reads CASSLDRGNQPQHF. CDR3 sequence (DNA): TGTGCCAGCAGCTTGGACAGGGGCAATCAGCCCCAGCATTTT.

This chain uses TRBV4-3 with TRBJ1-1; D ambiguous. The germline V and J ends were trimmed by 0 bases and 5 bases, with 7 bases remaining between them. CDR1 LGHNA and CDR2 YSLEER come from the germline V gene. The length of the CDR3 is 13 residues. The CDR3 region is CASSQDRFTEAFF. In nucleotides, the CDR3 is TGCGCCAGCAGCCAAGACCGGTTTACTGAAGCTTTCTTT.

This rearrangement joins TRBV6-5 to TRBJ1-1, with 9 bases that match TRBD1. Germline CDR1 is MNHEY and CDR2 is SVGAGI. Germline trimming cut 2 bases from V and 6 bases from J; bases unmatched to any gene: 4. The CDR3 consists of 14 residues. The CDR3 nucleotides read TGTGCCAGCAGTTACGGGACAGGGAGGGCTGAAGCTTTCTTT. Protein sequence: CASSYGTGRAEAFF.

CDR3 residues: CASSLGDRVQFF. Written as DNA, the CDR3 is TGTGCCAGCAGCTTAGGTGACAGGGTTCAGTTCTTC. The chain has TRBV11-3 and TRBJ2-1; TRBD1 matches at 7 bases. CDR1 is SGHNT and CDR2 is YENEEA in the germline V gene. V lost 1 base and J lost 13; bases outside the gene matches: 4. The CDR3 totals 12 residues.

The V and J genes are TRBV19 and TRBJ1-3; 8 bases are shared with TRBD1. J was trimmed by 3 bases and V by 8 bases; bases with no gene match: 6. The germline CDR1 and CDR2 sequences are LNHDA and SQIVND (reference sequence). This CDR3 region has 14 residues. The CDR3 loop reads CASSQGANGNTIYF. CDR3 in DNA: TGTGCCAGTTCTCAGGGGGCAAATGGAAACACCATATATTTT.

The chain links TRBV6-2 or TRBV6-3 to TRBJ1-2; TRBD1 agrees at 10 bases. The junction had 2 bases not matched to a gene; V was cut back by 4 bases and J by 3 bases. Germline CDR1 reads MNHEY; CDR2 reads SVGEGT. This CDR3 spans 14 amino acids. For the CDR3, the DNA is TGTGCCAGCAGTTTCGGACAGGGGGACTATGGCTACACCTTC. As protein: CASSFGQGDYGYTF.

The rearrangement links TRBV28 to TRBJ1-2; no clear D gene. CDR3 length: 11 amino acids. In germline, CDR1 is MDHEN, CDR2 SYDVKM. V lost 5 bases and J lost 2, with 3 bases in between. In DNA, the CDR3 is TGTGCCAGCAGTCAGAACTATGGCTACACCTTC. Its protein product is CASSQNYGYTF.

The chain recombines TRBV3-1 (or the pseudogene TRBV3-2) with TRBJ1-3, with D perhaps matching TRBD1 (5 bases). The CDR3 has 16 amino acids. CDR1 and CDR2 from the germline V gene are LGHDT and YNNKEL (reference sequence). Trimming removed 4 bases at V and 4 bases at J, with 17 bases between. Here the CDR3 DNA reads TGTGCCAGCAGCCCCACGGGGCCCGGAGGAGGAAACACCATATATTTT. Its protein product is CASSPTGPGGGNTIYF.

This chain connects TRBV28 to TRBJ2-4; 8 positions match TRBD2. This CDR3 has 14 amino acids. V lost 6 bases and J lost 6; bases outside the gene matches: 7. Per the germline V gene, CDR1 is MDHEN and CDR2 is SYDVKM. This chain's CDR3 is CASRTGGPGNIQYF. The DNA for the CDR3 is TGTGCCAGCAGAACGGGAGGGCCAGGAAACATTCAGTACTTC.

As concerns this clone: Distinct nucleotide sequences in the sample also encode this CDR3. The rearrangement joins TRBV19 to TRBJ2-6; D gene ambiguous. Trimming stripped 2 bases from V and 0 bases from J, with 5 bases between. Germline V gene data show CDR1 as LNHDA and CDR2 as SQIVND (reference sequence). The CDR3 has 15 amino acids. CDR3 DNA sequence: TGTGCCAGTAGTATACGTGGCTCTGGGGCCAACGTCCTGACTTTC. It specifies CASSIRGSGANVLTF.

The CDR3 loop reads CASSSDSGGYEQYF. CDR3 coding DNA: TGCGCCAGCAGCTCAGATAGCGGGGGCTACGAGCAGTACTTC. V usage is TRBV5-1 and J usage is TRBJ2-7, with 9 bases that match TRBD2. Germline V lookup: CDR1 SGHRS, CDR2 YFSETQ. V lost 3 bases, J lost 3 bases, and 4 bases stayed unmatched. CDR3 length: 14 amino acids.

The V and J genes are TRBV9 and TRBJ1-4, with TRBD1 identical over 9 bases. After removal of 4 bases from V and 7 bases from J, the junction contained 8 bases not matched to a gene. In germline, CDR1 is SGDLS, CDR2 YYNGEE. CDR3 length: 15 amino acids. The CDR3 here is CASSPRTGATEKLFF. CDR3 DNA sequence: TGTGCCAGCAGCCCGAGGACAGGGGCGACTGAAAAACTGTTTTTT.

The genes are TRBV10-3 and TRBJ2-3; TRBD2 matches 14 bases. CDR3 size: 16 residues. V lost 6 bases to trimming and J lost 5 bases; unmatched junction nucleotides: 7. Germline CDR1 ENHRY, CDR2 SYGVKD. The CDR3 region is CAISLTSGRAIDTQYF. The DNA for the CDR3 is TGTGCCATCAGCCTGACTAGCGGGAGGGCCATAGATACGCAGTATTTT.

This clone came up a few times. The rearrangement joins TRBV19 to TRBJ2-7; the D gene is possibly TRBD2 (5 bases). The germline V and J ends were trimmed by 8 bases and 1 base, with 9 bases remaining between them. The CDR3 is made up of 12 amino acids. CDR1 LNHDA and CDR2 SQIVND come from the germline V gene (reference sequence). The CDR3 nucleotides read TGTGCCAGTGCGGCGGGTTCCTACGAGCAGTACTTC. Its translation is CASAAGSYEQYF.

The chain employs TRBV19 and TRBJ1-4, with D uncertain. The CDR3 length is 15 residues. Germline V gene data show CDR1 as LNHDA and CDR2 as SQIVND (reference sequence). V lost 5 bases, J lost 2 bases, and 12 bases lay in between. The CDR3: CASSPGSGTNEKLFF. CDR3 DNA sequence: TGTGCCAGTAGTCCCGGCAGCGGGACTAATGAAAAACTGTTTTTT. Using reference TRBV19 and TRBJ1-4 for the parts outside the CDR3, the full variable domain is DGGITQSPKYLFRKEGQNVTLSCEQNLNHDAMYWYRQDPGQGLRLIYYSQIVNDFQKGDIAEGYSVSREKKESFPLTVTSAQKNPTAFYLCASSPGSGTNEKLFFGSGTQLSVL.

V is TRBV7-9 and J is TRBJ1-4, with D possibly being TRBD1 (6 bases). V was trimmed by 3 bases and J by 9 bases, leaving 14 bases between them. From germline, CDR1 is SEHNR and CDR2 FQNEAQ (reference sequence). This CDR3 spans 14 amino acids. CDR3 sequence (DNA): TGTGCCAGCAGCTTGAAGTCAGGGGCTCAAAAACTGTTTTTT. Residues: CASSLKSGAQKLFF.

This chain's CDR3 is CASSYGQGPLSGPQHF. DNA of the CDR3: TGTGCCAGCAGCTATGGACAGGGGCCTTTATCAGGGCCCCAGCATTTT. The J gene is TRBJ1-5, the V gene TRBV7-9, with 9 bases aligning to TRBD1. The V and J ends lost 4 bases and 9 bases, in that order; junction bases with no gene match: 13. CDR1 is SEHNR and CDR2 is FQNEAQ in the germline V gene (reference sequence). CDR3 length: 16 amino acids.

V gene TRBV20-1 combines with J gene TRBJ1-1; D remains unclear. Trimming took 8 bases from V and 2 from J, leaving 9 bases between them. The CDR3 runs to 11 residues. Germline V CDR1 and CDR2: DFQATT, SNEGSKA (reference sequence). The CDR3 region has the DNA TGCAGTACACACGAAAACACTGAAGCTTTCTTT. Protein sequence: CSTHENTEAFF.

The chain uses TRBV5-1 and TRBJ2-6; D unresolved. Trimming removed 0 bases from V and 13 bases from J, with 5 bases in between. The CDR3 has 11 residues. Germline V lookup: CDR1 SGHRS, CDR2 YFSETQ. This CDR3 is CASSLAGVLTF. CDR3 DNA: TGCGCCAGCAGCTTGGCCGGGGTCCTGACTTTC.

DNA for the CDR3: TGTGCCAGTAGTATAGGACCGGGACAGGTTCCTGAGCAGTTCTTC. Translation gives CASSIGPGQVPEQFF. The genes are TRBV19 and TRBJ2-1, with 8 bases fitting TRBD1. Germline-derived CDR1 and CDR2 are LNHDA and SQIVND (reference sequence). The V gene end was trimmed by 1 base and the J gene end by 9 bases; junction bases not matched to a gene: 8. There are 15 residues in the CDR3.

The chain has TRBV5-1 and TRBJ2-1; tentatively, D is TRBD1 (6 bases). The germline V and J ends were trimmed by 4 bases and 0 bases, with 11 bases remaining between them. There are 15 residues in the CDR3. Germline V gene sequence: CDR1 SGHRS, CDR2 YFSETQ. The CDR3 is CASSKDSSSYNEQFF. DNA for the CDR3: TGCGCCAGCAGCAAGGACAGTAGCTCCTACAATGAGCAGTTCTTC.

The CDR3 DNA sequence: TGTGCCAGCAGCCAAGGGACAGGGGGTCAGCCCCAGCATTTT. As protein: CASSQGTGGQPQHF. V usage is TRBV3-1 (or the pseudogene TRBV3-2) and J usage is TRBJ1-5; 10 bases align to TRBD1. V lost 1 base to trimming and J lost 6 bases; unmatched junction nucleotides: 0. Germline V CDR1 and CDR2: LGHDT, YNNKEL (reference sequence). The CDR3 covers 14 residues.

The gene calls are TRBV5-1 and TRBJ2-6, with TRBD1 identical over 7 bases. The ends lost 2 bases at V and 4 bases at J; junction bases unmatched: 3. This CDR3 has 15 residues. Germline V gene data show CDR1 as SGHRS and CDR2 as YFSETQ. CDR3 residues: CASSLQGTGANVLTF. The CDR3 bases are TGCGCCAGCAGCTTACAGGGGACAGGGGCCAACGTCCTGACTTTC.

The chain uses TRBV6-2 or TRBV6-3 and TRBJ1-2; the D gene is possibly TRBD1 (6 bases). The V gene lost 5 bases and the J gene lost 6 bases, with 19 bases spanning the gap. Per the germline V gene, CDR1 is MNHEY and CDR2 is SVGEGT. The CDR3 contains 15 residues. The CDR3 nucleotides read TGTGCCAGCAGTGACAACCTAGAACAGGGAAATGGCTACACCTTC. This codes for CASSDNLEQGNGYTF.

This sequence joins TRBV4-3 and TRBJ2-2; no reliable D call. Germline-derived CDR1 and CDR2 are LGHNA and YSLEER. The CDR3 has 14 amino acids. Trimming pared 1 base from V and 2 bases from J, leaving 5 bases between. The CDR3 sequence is CASSQGANTGELFF. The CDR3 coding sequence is TGCGCCAGCAGCCAAGGGGCTAACACCGGGGAGCTGTTTTTT.

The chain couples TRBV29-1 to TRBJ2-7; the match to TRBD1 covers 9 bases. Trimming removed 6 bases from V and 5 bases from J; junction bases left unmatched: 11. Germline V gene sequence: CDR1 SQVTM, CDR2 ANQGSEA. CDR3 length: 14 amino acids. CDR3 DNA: TGCAGCGTGGCCGGGGGGACAGGGTTCCACGAGCAGTACTTC. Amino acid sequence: CSVAGGTGFHEQYF.

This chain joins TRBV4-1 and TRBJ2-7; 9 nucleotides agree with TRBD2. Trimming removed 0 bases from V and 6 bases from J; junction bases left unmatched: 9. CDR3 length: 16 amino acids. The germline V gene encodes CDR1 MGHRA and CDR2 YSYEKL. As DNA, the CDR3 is TGCGCCAGCAGCCAAGATTGGGGTAGCGGGAGATCCGAGCAGTACTTC. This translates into CASSQDWGSGRSEQYF.